The rows below give T cell receptor beta chains drawn from one sample of a study of blood T cells in healthy people across ages. MiXCR was run by TCRdb on the 5' RACE reads, yielding one entry per CDR3 protein. This sample has over a million distinct CDR3 sequences, with under 55% found just once. The specimen sequenced was blood. Every receptor here comes from a woman under 30 in good health. Each CDR3 is given with its conserved first and last residue. D genes are given only for firm matches. Some rows have no size entry. The others give once, few or many, or a class for an expanded clone.

>NA|TRBV7-8|13|NA|TRBJ2-7
CASSLAANYEQYF
TGTGCCAGCAGCTTGGCAGCTAACTACGAGCAGTACTTC
>few|TRBV12-3/TRBV12-4|13|NA|TRBJ1-5
CASSNRSNQPQHF
TGTGCCAGCAGTAACAGGAGCAATCAGCCCCAGCATTTT
>NA|TRBV15|16|NA|TRBJ2-4
CATSRDWAAGVKTHYF
TGTGCCACCAGCAGAGATTGGGCGGCGGGCGTAAAGACCCATTACTTC
>NA|TRBV7-9|14|TRBD1|TRBJ2-2
CASSLGQGARELFF
TGTGCCAGCAGCTTAGGACAGGGGGCCCGGGAGCTGTTTTTT
>NA|TRBV20-1|15|NA|TRBJ2-4
CSASTAAIAKNIQYF
TGCAGTGCTAGTACAGCGGCTATAGCCAAAAACATTCAGTACTTC
>NA|TRBV20-1|13|NA|TRBJ2-7
CSARTNPSYEQYF
TGCAGTGCTAGGACTAACCCCTCCTACGAGCAGTACTTC
>NA|TRBV20-1|15|TRBD2|TRBJ2-5
CSARPGGRGDNEQYF
TGCAGTGCTAGGCCCGGGGGGAGGGGCGACAATGAGCAGTACTTC
>NA|TRBV6-1|16|NA|TRBJ2-3
CASSATTGPYTDTQYF
TGTGCCAGCAGTGCCACGACAGGACCGTACACAGATACGCAGTATTTT
>NA|TRBV6-6|15|NA|TRBJ2-1
CASSRLSGRSDEQFF
TGTGCCAGCAGCCGTCTCTCGGGGAGGTCCGATGAGCAGTTCTTC
>NA|TRBV6-5|13|NA|TRBJ1-1
CASSSFYRTEAFF
TGTGCCAGCAGTTCCTTCTACCGAACTGAAGCTTTCTTT
>NA|TRBV20-1|13|TRBD1|TRBJ2-1
CSAGTGIYNEQFF
TGCAGTGCTGGGACAGGGATATACAATGAGCAGTTCTTC
>NA|TRBV15|16|NA|TRBJ2-3
CATSRVGGQRTDTQYF
TGTGCCACCAGCAGAGTCGGCGGGCAACGCACAGATACGCAGTATTTT
>few|TRBV24-1|16|TRBD1|TRBJ2-1
CATGKVRSGGPDEQFF
TGTGCCACAGGGAAAGTAAGGTCAGGGGGCCCGGATGAGCAGTTCTTC
>NA|TRBV29-1|16|TRBD2|TRBJ2-3
CSVALDPGLAGGREYF
TGCAGCGTCGCATTGGACCCGGGACTAGCGGGAGGTCGGGAGTATTTT
>few|TRBV27|16|NA|TRBJ2-5
CASSLSSFRATETQYF
TGTGCCAGCAGTTTATCGAGTTTCAGGGCGACGGAGACCCAGTACTTC
>few|TRBV5-1|15|TRBD2|TRBJ2-1
CASSLQPSGGNEQFF
TGCGCCAGCAGCTTGCAACCTAGCGGGGGGAATGAGCAGTTCTTC
>NA|TRBV5-1|16|TRBD2|TRBJ2-7
CASSLVGLAGDAEQYF
TGCGCCAGCAGCTTAGTTGGCCTAGCGGGAGATGCCGAGCAGTACTTC
>NA|TRBV9|15|NA|TRBJ2-7
CASSVEQGFEDEQYF
TGTGCCAGCAGCGTTGAACAGGGTTTCGAAGACGAGCAGTACTTC
>few|TRBV6-5|14|NA|TRBJ2-1
CASSKTTSYNEQFF
TGTGCCAGCAGTAAGACAACTTCCTACAATGAGCAGTTCTTC
>NA|TRBV24-1|15|TRBD2|TRBJ2-6
CATSDGGVGANVLTF
TGTGCCACCAGTGATGGGGGGGTTGGGGCCAACGTCCTGACTTTC
>NA|TRBV3-1|13|NA|TRBJ2-7
CASSQGFVYEQYF
TGTGCCAGCAGCCAAGGGTTCGTCTACGAGCAGTACTTC
>few|TRBV10-3|16|TRBD1|TRBJ1-1
CAISEPSRGTNTEAFF
TGTGCCATCAGTGAGCCATCCAGGGGGACGAACACTGAAGCTTTCTTT
>NA|TRBV4-3|20|TRBD2|TRBJ2-1
CASSQDQTSGGVSSYNEQFF
TGCGCCAGCAGTCAAGATCAGACTAGCGGGGGGGTAAGCTCCTACAATGAGCAGTTCTTC
>NA|TRBV20-1|13|NA|TRBJ1-3
CSAREVAGNTIYF
TGCAGTGCTAGGGAGGTCGCTGGAAACACCATATATTTT
>NA|TRBV5-1|14|NA|TRBJ2-7
CASSSRDIVYEQYF
TGCGCCAGCAGTTCTAGGGACATCGTCTACGAGCAGTACTTC
>many|TRBV4-2|17|NA|TRBJ2-3
CASSQGGLERGTDTQYF
TGTGCCAGCAGCCAAGGGGGCCTAGAGCGAGGAACAGATACGCAGTATTTT
>once|TRBV12-3/TRBV12-4|13|NA|TRBJ1-4
CASSRRGNEKLFF
TGTGCCAGCAGTCGTCGTGGTAATGAAAAACTGTTTTTT
>NA|TRBV9|14|NA|TRBJ1-2
CASSAGGLNYGYTF
TGTGCCAGCAGCGCCGGGGGCCTTAACTATGGCTACACCTTC
>once|TRBV27|14|TRBD1|TRBJ2-7
CASRFWDRAHEQYF
TGTGCCAGCAGATTTTGGGACAGGGCTCACGAGCAGTACTTC
>NA|TRBV12-3/TRBV12-4|14|TRBD2|TRBJ2-5
CASSFVAGVNEQYF
TGTGCCAGCAGTTTCGTAGCGGGCGTAAATGAGCAGTACTTC
>NA|TRBV18|17|NA|TRBJ2-1
CASSPPTSLGSYNEQFF
TGTGCCAGCTCACCACCCACTAGTTTGGGCTCCTACAATGAGCAGTTCTTC
>NA|TRBV10-1|13|NA|TRBJ1-2
CASSESGCYGYTF
TGCGCCAGCAGTGAGTCCGGTTGCTATGGCTACACCTTC
>NA|TRBV20-1|13|TRBD1|TRBJ2-5
CSARDRLQETQYF
TGCAGTGCTAGGGACAGGCTCCAAGAGACCCAGTACTTC
>NA|TRBV25-1|15|NA|TRBJ1-5
CASSEKSWYNQPQHF
TGTGCCAGCAGTGAAAAATCGTGGTACAATCAGCCCCAGCATTTT